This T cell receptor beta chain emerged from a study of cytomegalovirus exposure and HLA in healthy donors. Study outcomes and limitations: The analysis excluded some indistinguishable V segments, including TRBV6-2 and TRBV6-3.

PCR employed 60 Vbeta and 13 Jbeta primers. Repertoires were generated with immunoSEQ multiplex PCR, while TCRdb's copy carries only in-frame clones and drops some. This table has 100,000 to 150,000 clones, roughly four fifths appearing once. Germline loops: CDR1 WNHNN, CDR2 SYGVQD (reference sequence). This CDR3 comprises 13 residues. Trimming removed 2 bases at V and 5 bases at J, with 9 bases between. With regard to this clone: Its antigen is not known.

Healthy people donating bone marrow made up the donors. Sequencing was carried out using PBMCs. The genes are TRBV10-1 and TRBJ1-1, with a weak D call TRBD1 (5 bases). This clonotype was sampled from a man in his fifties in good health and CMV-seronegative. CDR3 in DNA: TGCGCCAGCAGTGAGAGCAGGGTTACTGAAGCTTTCTTT. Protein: CASSESRVTEAFF.